This record concerns one T cell receptor (beta chain) sequence. Original processing notes: Cell counts per sample came from amplifying reference gene primers. Some clones are missing from TCRdb's copy, which holds only in-frame ones; the method was immunoSEQ multiplex PCR. Clonal size and the V and J genes are those of that table, whereas D and trimming came from the DNA. The repertoire has some 86,000 clones, under 95% of them found once; the top ten carry roughly 2.2%. This specimen comes from a study of blood T cell repertoires in COVID-19. The germline CDR1 and CDR2 sequences are MNHEY and SMNVEV (reference sequence). This CDR3 region has 14 residues. Trimming left V 5 bases short and J 9 bases short, with 19 bases between.

This sequence originates from a human donor with active COVID-19. The donor label of this sample is uncertain. The sample taken for sequencing was peripheral blood. The chain links TRBV27 to TRBJ1-1; D is unclear. CDR3 sequence: CASSVEPGEPKAFF. CDR3 sequence (DNA): TGTGCCAGCAGTGTCGAACCGGGAGAGCCTAAAGCTTTCTTT.